These T cell receptor beta chains were read from a single sample in a study of graft-versus-host responses after intestinal transplantation. Libraries were prepared by immunoSEQ multiplex PCR; TCRdb keeps only in-frame clonotypes and omits some of them. The data contain around 19,000 clones, 35% to 40% of them singletons. The sample was alloreactive CD4+ T cells from a mixed lymphocyte reaction culture, taken before transplantation. Source of these receptors: a human patient who was an organ donor for intestinal transplantation. The conserved cysteine and the conserved F or W are not part of the CDR3 here. The listing skips clone size in some rows; elsewhere it reads once, few, many or a size class.

CDR3 length: 13
clone size: .
V gene: TRBV6-5
CDR3 protein: ASSHPGQANEKLF

CDR3 length: 13
clone size: few
V gene: TRBV5-6
CDR3 protein: ASSLFWGQQETQY

CDR3 length: 11
clone size: few
V gene: TRBV7-2
CDR3 protein: ASSLPSDYEQY

CDR3 length: 12
clone size: .
V gene: TRBV19
CDR3 protein: ASIKYGLNTEAF

CDR3 length: 11
clone size: few
V gene: TRBV6-1
CDR3 protein: ASSRDSNQPQH

CDR3 length: 12
clone size: .
V gene: TRBV5-6
CDR3 protein: ASSSPRGPGEQY

CDR3 length: 11
clone size: .
V gene: TRBV7-9
CDR3 protein: ASSFKVYTEAF

CDR3 length: 13
clone size: .
V gene: TRBV6-6
CDR3 protein: ASSYSGGTGNTIY

CDR3 length: 10
clone size: .
V gene: TRBV18
CDR3 protein: ASWDTYNEQF

CDR3 length: 13
clone size: .
V gene: TRBV7-9
CDR3 protein: ASSLGRGLRETQY

CDR3 length: 14
clone size: .
V gene: TRBV5-4
CDR3 protein: ASSFSFGTSNNEQF

CDR3 length: 12
clone size: .
V gene: TRBV28
CDR3 protein: ASSFPGQTHEQY

CDR3 length: 14
clone size: few
V gene: TRBV28
CDR3 protein: ASSISGRAVRETQY

CDR3 length: 12
clone size: .
V gene: TRBV5-1
CDR3 protein: ASSRGPGTGELF

CDR3 length: 14
clone size: .
V gene: TRBV9
CDR3 protein: ASSVGTGHQKETQY

CDR3 length: 13
clone size: few
V gene: TRBV11-2
CDR3 protein: ASSPTPPRTDTQY

CDR3 length: 12
clone size: .
V gene: TRBV4-1
CDR3 protein: ASRPGPANYGYT

CDR3 length: 14
clone size: .
V gene: TRBV28
CDR3 protein: ASSFGEGGPTDTQY

CDR3 length: 12
clone size: few
V gene: TRBV6-6
CDR3 protein: ASSFVGGGYEQY

CDR3 length: 13
clone size: .
V gene: TRBV19
CDR3 protein: ASSPRDTRPYGYT

CDR3 length: 13
clone size: few
V gene: TRBV7-8
CDR3 protein: ASSGRTGAYNEQF

CDR3 length: 10
clone size: .
V gene: TRBV30
CDR3 protein: AWGQTGGGYT

CDR3 length: 13
clone size: .
V gene: TRBV9
CDR3 protein: ASSFGGPGANVLT

CDR3 length: 14
clone size: few
V gene: TRBV25-1
CDR3 protein: ASSETGGGSYNEQF

CDR3 length: 12
clone size: .
V gene: TRBV11-2
CDR3 protein: ASTPGSPNYGYT

CDR3 length: 10
clone size: few
V gene: TRBV5-4
CDR3 protein: ASSRDTYEQY

CDR3 length: 13
clone size: few
V gene: TRBV5-1
CDR3 protein: ASSTGTSGKETQY

CDR3 length: 13
clone size: .
V gene: TRBV28
CDR3 protein: ASSLSLGEGTEAF